The 17 T cell receptor beta chains reported below all come from one sample, sequenced in a study of radiotherapy plus CTLA-4 blockade in lung cancer. Assay used: immunoSEQ multiplex PCR; TCRdb lists only in-frame clones, some missing. Altogether 40,000 or so clones are present, under 80% being singletons, with the ten largest covering 9.8%. This specimen was peripheral blood, taken from a patient treated with radiotherapy plus ipilimumab. The receptors derive from a human donor with non-small cell lung cancer who had stable disease on radiotherapy plus ipilimumab.

The table lists this clone with a count of one. V and J are TRBV9 and TRBJ1-1; 11 nucleotides line up with TRBD1. In germline, CDR1 is SGDLS, CDR2 YYNGEE. The CDR3 contains 14 residues. V shed 3 bases and J 5 bases; nucleotides not matched to a gene: 3. The CDR3 coding sequence is TGTGCCAGCAGCGGGACAGGGGGCGGAACTGAAGCTTTCTTT. Encoded protein: CASSGTGGGTEAFF.

This clone came up a few times. The chain joins TRBV2 to TRBJ2-2; 8 bases fit TRBD2. Germline V gene lookup returns CDR1 SNHLY and CDR2 FYNNEI. Losses at the gene ends were 1 base for V and 6 bases for J; bases not matched to a gene: 4. The CDR3 length is 15 residues. CDR3: CASSEDPGGPGELFF. CDR3 bases: TGTGCCAGCAGTGAAGACCCGGGGGGGCCCGGGGAGCTGTTTTTT.

The chain carries TRBV2 and TRBJ1-4, with 9 bases that match TRBD1. CDR1 and CDR2 from the germline V gene are SNHLY and FYNNEI. The CDR3 is 14 residues long. V trimming: 7 bases; J trimming: 7 bases; junction bases outside the gene matches: 7. CDR3 region: CASTQQGAREKLFF. The DNA of the CDR3 is TGTGCCAGCACCCAACAGGGGGCGCGTGAAAAACTGTTTTTT.

This clone was observed once. This chain joins TRBV10-3 and TRBJ1-5; D is uncertain. The CDR3 is 14 residues long. Germline V gene sequence: CDR1 ENHRY, CDR2 SYGVKD. Trimming cost V 3 bases and J 2 bases, with 8 bases left between them. CDR3 DNA sequence: TGTGCCATCAGTGATTGGCAGGGCAATCAGCCCCAGCATTTT. As protein: CAISDWQGNQPQHF.

The rearrangement joins TRBV2 to TRBJ2-1; TRBD2 matches at 15 bases. J lost 0 bases, V lost 7 bases, and 10 bases had no gene match. The CDR3 has 19 amino acids. Germline loops: CDR1 SNHLY, CDR2 FYNNEI. The CDR3 DNA reads as TGTGCCAGCACCGCACCGGGACTAGCGGGGGGAAACTCCTACAATGAGCAGTTCTTC. Amino acid sequence: CASTAPGLAGGNSYNEQFF. Full variable domain (remainder filled in from reference TRBV2 and TRBJ2-1): EPEVTQTPSHQVTQMGQEVILRCVPISNHLYFYWYRQILGQKVEFLVSFYNNEISEKSEIFDDQFSVERPDGSNFTLKIRSTKLEDSAMYFCASTAPGLAGGNSYNEQFFGPGTRLTVL.

This clone has a single count. The CDR3 reads CASSLLAGGTDTQYF. The DNA for the CDR3 is TGTGCCAGCAGCTTATTAGCGGGGGGCACAGATACGCAGTATTTT. V gene TRBV7-2 combines with J gene TRBJ2-3, with 9 bases fitting TRBD2. The CDR3 is made up of 15 amino acids. Trimming removed 2 bases from V and 1 base from J; junction bases left unmatched: 1. Germline assignment: CDR1 SGHTA and CDR2 FQGNSA.

The V and J genes are TRBV19 and TRBJ1-1; D perhaps matches TRBD1 (6 bases). Germline V gene data show CDR1 as LNHDA and CDR2 as SQIVND (reference sequence). V lost 5 bases, J lost 7 bases, and 8 bases lay in between. This CDR3 has 11 residues. CDR3 DNA: TGTGCCAGTAGTGCCAGGGGTGAAGCTTTCTTT. Encoded protein: CASSARGEAFF.

This sequence joins TRBV7-2 and TRBJ2-7; 9 bases match TRBD1. The V gene's germline CDR1 is SGHTA and CDR2 FQGNSA. V lost 5 bases to trimming and J lost 3 bases; unmatched junction nucleotides: 8. The CDR3 loop spans 15 amino acids. The CDR3 DNA is TGTGCCAGCAGCCCCCAAGGGACAGGGCTCTACGAGCAGTACTTC. Protein product: CASSPQGTGLYEQYF.

The chain couples TRBV9 to TRBJ1-1; D not resolved. With 0 bases removed from V and 10 bases from J, the gap between germline ends came to 13 bases. The CDR3 sequence is 13 residues long. Per germline, CDR1 SGDLS and CDR2 YYNGEE. Here the CDR3 reads CASSVVRGGRAFF. The CDR3 bases are TGTGCCAGCAGCGTAGTTCGGGGTGGTAGAGCTTTCTTT.

This chain connects TRBV9 to TRBJ2-6, with a possible D match to TRBD1 (5 bases). Germline CDR1 reads SGDLS; CDR2 reads YYNGEE. The V and J ends lost 4 bases and 2 bases respectively, with 19 bases between them. CDR3 length: 18 residues. CDR3 nucleotides: TGTGCCAGCAGCCGCGATATACAGGTGGTGGCTGGGGCCAACGTCCTGACTTTC. This gives the protein CASSRDIQVVAGANVLTF.

This chain uses TRBV9 with TRBJ2-5; maybe TRBD2 (8 bases). V lost 3 bases and J lost 2, with 17 bases in between. The CDR3 sequence is 16 residues long. Germline CDR1 and CDR2: SGDLS and YYNGEE. The DNA of the CDR3 is TGTGCCAGCAGCGCAGGGGGGCGGGGGGAACAAGAGACCCAGTACTTC. Translated: CASSAGGRGEQETQYF.

This rearrangement joins TRBV5-6 to TRBJ2-6; tentatively, D is TRBD1 (6 bases). The CDR3 contains 16 residues. Trimming removed 3 bases at V and 4 bases at J, with 14 bases between. Germline V gene lookup returns CDR1 SGHDT and CDR2 YYEEEE. The CDR3 DNA follows: TGTGCCAGCAGCTCACAGGGATTCAAGGGGGCCAACGTCCTGACTTTC. Its protein product is CASSSQGFKGANVLTF.

The gene calls are TRBV30 and TRBJ2-1; TRBD1 aligns across 9 bases. Germline V gene lookup returns CDR1 GTSNPN and CDR2 SVGIG (reference sequence). The CDR3 has 12 amino acids. V trimming: 8 bases; J trimming: 8 bases; junction bases outside the gene matches: 7. The DNA for the CDR3 is TGTGCCGTCGGGACAGGGCTCCATGAGCAGTTCTTC. Its protein is CAVGTGLHEQFF.

This clone was counted only a few times. The CDR3 coding sequence is TGTGCCACCCTAAGAGGGGGCTGGAACACTGAAGCTTTCTTT. Residues: CATLRGGWNTEAFF. V and J are TRBV28 and TRBJ1-1; TRBD1 matches at 7 bases. The germline CDR1 and CDR2 sequences are MDHEN and SYDVKM. This CDR3 has 14 residues. The V and J ends lost 10 bases and 1 base, in that order; junction bases with no gene match: 9.

As to this clone: The same CDR3 is also encoded by other DNA sequences in this sample. The chain is built from TRBV5-4 and TRBJ2-3; D call uncertain. CDR1 is SGHNT, CDR2 YYREEE, per germline (reference sequence). The CDR3 spans 13 residues. Trimming removed 2 bases from V and 3 bases from J, with 7 bases in between. For the CDR3, the DNA is TGTGCCAGCAGCTTTACGGGTACAGATACGCAGTATTTT. Encoded protein: CASSFTGTDTQYF.

This clone was detected a few times. V gene TRBV5-1 combines with J gene TRBJ1-6; D perhaps matches TRBD1 (6 bases). There are 15 residues in the CDR3. V shed 5 bases and J shed 9 bases, with 18 bases lying between them. CDR1 SGHRS and CDR2 YFSETQ come from the germline V gene. In DNA, the CDR3 is TGCGCCAGCAGTCACGCCGGGACACGGGGTTCACCCCTCCACTTT. It specifies CASSHAGTRGSPLHF.

The chain links TRBV7-9 to TRBJ2-5, with D possibly matching TRBD1 (6 bases). The J call may be mistaken, given a closer DNA end match to TRBJ2-7. Germline V CDR1 and CDR2: SEHNR, FQNEAQ (reference sequence). The CDR3 runs 16 residues. CDR3 DNA: TGTGCCAGCAGCACAAACCAGGGGTACAGCTCCTACGAGCAGTACTTC. Encoded protein: CASSTNQGYSSYEQYF.